These 9 T cell receptor beta chains were sequenced from one sample in a study of naive and memory T cell subsets. These TCRs are of unknown antigen specificity. The beta constant-region primer was an equimolar mix of two oligonucleotides covering TRBC1 and TRBC2. Ligated cDNA was amplified by four rounds of PCR with nested alpha and beta constant-region primers and SP2. TCRdb analysed the UMI-ligation and nested PCR reads with MiXCR anew, one entry per CDR3 protein. The table includes 90,000 to 120,000 distinct CDR3 sequences, more than 14% detected once. Points from the study as a whole: Naive repertoires, especially CD8, held a few larger clonotypes, possibly memory cells re-expressing CD45RA.

Sequencing was carried out using naive CD8+ T cells from blood. The receptor source for this set is a human donor in good health.

This clonotype occurred a few times. The V and J genes are TRBV29-1 and TRBJ1-1; D not resolved. The CDR3 has 13 residues. From germline, CDR1 is SQVTM and CDR2 ANQGSEA. CDR3 DNA: TGCACCCCAACGGGGTCCGGGAACACTGAAGCTTTCTTT. It translates to CTPTGSGNTEAFF.

The chain carries TRBV20-1 and TRBJ1-5; D gene unclear. Trimming removed 6 bases at V and 0 bases at J, with 12 bases between. The CDR3 sequence is 14 residues long. CDR1 is DFQATT and CDR2 is SNEGSKA in the germline V gene (reference sequence). The chain's CDR3 is CSALEHDSNQPQHF. For the CDR3, the DNA is TGCAGTGCCCTGGAACACGATAGCAATCAGCCCCAGCATTTT.

V is TRBV18 and J is TRBJ2-7; D is undetermined. Germline V gives CDR1 KGHSH, CDR2 LQKENI. Trimming removed 3 bases from V and 0 bases from J, with 9 bases in between. This CDR3 contains 14 residues. The CDR3 coding sequence is TGTGCCAGCTCACCTGACGGACCCTCCTACGAGCAGTACTTC. Residues: CASSPDGPSYEQYF.

CDR3 DNA: TGTGCCAGCAGCCCAAGGGACAGGGTTGGTTCACCCCTCCACTTT. Translated, it gives CASSPRDRVGSPLHF. This chain connects TRBV7-8 to TRBJ1-6; 9 bases align to TRBD1. J was trimmed by 9 bases and V by 5 bases; bases with no gene match: 8. The CDR3 extends over 15 amino acids. CDR1 is SGHVS and CDR2 is FQNEAQ in the germline V gene.

This clonotype was observed a few times. The rearrangement uses TRBV3-1 and TRBJ1-1; perhaps TRBD1 as D (5 bases). The germline V gene has CDR1 LGHDT and CDR2 YNNKEL (reference sequence). This CDR3 has 17 amino acids. V was clipped by 7 bases and J by 0 bases, with 21 bases between them. The CDR3 DNA reads TGTGCCAGCAATGGGGTGCCGGGGGAGCCCATGAACACTGAAGCTTTCTTT. It translates to CASNGVPGEPMNTEAFF.

The genes are TRBV12-3 or TRBV12-4 and TRBJ2-1, with TRBD2 matching 7 bases. This CDR3 is built from 15 residues. V trimming: 8 bases; J trimming: 5 bases; junction bases outside the gene matches: 12. The CDR3 DNA is TGTGCCAGCCGGGGCCGGGCGGGAGAGCACAATGAGCAGTTCTTC. This encodes CASRGRAGEHNEQFF.

The gene calls are TRBV4-3 and TRBJ2-7; D tentatively reads TRBD1 or TRBD2 (6 bases each). Trimming left V 0 bases short and J 11 bases short, with 17 bases between. Germline V lookup: CDR1 LGHNA, CDR2 YSLEER. The CDR3 is 14 residues long. In nucleotides, the CDR3 is TGCGCCAGCAGCCAAGAGGTTGGGGGGCTGGCGGAGTACTTC. Translation gives CASSQEVGGLAEYF.

V gene TRBV27 combines with J gene TRBJ2-1; 7 positions match TRBD2. Losses at the gene ends were 1 base for V and 7 bases for J; bases not matched to a gene: 16. The CDR3 loop spans 18 amino acids. Germline V CDR1 and CDR2: MNHEY, SMNVEV (reference sequence). CDR3 sequence reads: CASSLWPLIAGPGNEQFF. The CDR3 nucleotides are TGTGCCAGCAGTTTATGGCCTCTGATAGCGGGCCCGGGTAATGAGCAGTTCTTC.

This chain uses TRBV6-2 or TRBV6-3 with TRBJ2-7; TRBD1 is a possible D gene (5 bases). CDR1 and CDR2 (germline): MNHEY, SVGEGT. This CDR3 spans 16 amino acids. V dropped 3 bases and J dropped 2 bases, with 17 bases sitting between them. This CDR3 reads CASSYRADSRTYEQYF. The CDR3 DNA reads as TGTGCCAGCAGTTATAGGGCCGACAGCCGAACCTACGAGCAGTACTTC.